This T cell receptor (beta chain) originates from a study of beta chain features in type 1 diabetes. Overall study results and limits: Within each of all four CD4+ subsets, Type 1 diabetes patients had TCRB CDR3s that were moderately but significantly shorter.

Remarks on this clone: The antigen is not known.

Donors underwent one heparinised blood draw, around 120 mL on average. Via CD45RO/CCR7/CD25/CD127/CD95/CD27, cells of the CD4+ naive, central memory, regulatory and stem cell-like memory subsets were sorted. The whole isolated RNA underwent reverse transcription, so sequencing captured expressed TCRB transcripts. Clones were sequenced by immunoSEQ multiplex PCR, and TCRdb holds only the in-frame ones, with some missing. The repertoire holds hundreds of thousands of clones, with over 12% as singletons. Germline V CDR1 and CDR2: SGHTA, FQGNSA. The CDR3 covers 11 residues. V was cut by 3 bases and J by 10 bases, with 8 bases left in between.

This TCR was recovered from a man in his late teens or twenties with type 1 diabetes. J is TRBJ2-3 and V is TRBV7-2, with a tentative D call TRBD1 (6 bases). Source material: naive CD4+ T cells from blood. The CDR3 sequence is CASSFRQAQYF. In DNA form, the CDR3 reads TGTGCCAGCAGCTTCCGACAGGCGCAGTATTTT. The full variable domain, completed using reference TRBV7-2 and TRBJ2-3, is GAGVSQSPSNKVTEKGKDVELRCDPISGHTALYWYRQSLGQGLEFLIYFQGNSAPDKSGLPSDRFSAERTGGSVSTLTIQRTQQEDSAVYLCASSFRQAQYFGPGTRLTVL.